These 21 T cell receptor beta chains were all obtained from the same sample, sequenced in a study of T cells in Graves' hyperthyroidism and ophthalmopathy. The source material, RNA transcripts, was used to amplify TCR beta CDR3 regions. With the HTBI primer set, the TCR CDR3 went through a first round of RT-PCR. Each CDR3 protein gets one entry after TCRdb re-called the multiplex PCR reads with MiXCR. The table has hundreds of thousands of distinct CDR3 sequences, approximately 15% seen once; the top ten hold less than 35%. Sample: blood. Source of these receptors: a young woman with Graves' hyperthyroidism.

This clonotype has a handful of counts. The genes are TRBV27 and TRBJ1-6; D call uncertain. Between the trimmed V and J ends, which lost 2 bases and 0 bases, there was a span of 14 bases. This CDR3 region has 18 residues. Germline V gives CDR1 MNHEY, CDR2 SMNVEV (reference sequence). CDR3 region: CASSLILAGSSYNSPLHF. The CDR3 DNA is TGTGCCAGCAGTTTAATATTGGCGGGGAGCTCCTATAATTCACCCCTCCACTTT.

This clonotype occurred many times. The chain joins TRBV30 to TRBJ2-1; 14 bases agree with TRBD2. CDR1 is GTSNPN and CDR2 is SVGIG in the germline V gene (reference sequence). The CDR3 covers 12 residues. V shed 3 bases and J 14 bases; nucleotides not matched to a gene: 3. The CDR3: CAWRPGLAGEFF. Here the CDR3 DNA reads TGTGCCTGGAGACCGGGACTAGCGGGAGAGTTCTTC. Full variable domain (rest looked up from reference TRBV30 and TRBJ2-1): SQTIHQWPATLVQPVGSPLSLECTVEGTSNPNLYWYRQAAGRGLQLLFYSVGIGQISSEVPQNLSASRPQDRQFILSSKKLLLSDSGFYLCAWRPGLAGEFFGPGTRLTVL.

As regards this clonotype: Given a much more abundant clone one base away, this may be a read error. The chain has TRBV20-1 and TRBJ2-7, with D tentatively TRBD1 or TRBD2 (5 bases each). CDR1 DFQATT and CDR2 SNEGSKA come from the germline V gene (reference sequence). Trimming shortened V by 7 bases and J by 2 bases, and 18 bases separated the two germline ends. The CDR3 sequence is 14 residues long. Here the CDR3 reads CSVRRGEGPYEQYF. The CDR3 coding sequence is TGCAGTGTAAGAAGGGGAGAGGGACCCTACGAGCAGTACTTC.

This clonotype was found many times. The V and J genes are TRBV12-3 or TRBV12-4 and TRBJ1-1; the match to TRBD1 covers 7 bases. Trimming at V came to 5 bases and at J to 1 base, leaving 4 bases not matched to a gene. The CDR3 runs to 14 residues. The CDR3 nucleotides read TGTGCCAGCAGTATTGGGACAGCGAACACTGAAGCTTTCTTT. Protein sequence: CASSIGTANTEAFF.

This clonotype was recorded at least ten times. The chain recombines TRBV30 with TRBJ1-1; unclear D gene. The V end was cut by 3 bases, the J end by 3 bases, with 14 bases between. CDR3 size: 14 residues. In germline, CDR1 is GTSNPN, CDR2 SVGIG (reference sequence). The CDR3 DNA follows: TGTGCCTGGAGCTTCAATTCAGGCTACACTGAAGCTTTCTTT. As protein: CAWSFNSGYTEAFF.

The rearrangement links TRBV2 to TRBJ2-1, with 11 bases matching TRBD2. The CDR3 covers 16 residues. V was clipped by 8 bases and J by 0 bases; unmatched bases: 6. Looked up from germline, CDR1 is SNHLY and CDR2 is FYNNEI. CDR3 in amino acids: CASGPTSGSSYNEQFF. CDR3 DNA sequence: TGTGCCAGCGGGCCCACTAGCGGGAGCTCCTACAATGAGCAGTTCTTC. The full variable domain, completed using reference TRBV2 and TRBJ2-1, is EPEVTQTPSHQVTQMGQEVILRCVPISNHLYFYWYRQILGQKVEFLVSFYNNEISEKSEIFDDQFSVERPDGSNFTLKIRSTKLEDSAMYFCASGPTSGSSYNEQFFGPGTRLTVL.

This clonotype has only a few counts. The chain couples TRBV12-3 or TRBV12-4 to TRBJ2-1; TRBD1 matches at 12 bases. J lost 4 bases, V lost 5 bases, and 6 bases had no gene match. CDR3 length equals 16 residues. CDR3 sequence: CASSTPGQGAYNEQFF. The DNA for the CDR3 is TGTGCCAGCAGTACCCCGGGACAGGGGGCGTACAATGAGCAGTTCTTC.

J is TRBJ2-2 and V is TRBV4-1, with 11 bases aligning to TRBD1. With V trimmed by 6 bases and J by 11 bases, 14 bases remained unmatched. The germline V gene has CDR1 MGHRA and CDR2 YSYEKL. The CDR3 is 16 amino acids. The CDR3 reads CASSPRGPRTGGELFF. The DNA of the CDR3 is TGCGCCAGCAGTCCCCGAGGACCCAGGACAGGGGGCGAGCTGTTTTTT.

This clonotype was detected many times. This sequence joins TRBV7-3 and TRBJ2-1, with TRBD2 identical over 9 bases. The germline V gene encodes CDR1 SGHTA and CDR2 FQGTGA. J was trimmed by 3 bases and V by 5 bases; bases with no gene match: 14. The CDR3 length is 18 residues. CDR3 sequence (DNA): TGTGCCAGCAGCCAACGCAGGGCGGGAGGGCCCCACTACAATGAGCAGTTCTTC. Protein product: CASSQRRAGGPHYNEQFF.

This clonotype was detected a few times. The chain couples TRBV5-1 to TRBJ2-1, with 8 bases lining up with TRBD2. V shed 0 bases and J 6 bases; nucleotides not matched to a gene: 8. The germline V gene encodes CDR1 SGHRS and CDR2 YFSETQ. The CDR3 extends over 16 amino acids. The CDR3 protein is CASSLVSGNIPNEQFF. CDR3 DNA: TGCGCCAGCAGCTTGGTTAGCGGGAATATCCCCAATGAGCAGTTCTTC. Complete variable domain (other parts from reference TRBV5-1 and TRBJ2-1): KAGVTQTPRYLIKTRGQQVTLSCSPISGHRSVSWYQQTPGQGLQFLFEYFSETQRNKGNFPGRFSGRQFSNSRSEMNVSTLELGDSALYLCASSLVSGNIPNEQFFGPGTRLTVL.

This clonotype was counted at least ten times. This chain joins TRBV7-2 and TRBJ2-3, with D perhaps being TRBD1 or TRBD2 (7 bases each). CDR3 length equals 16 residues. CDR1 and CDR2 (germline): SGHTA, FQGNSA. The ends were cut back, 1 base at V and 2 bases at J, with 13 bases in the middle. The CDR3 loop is CASSLGQGGATDTQYF. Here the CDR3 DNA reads TGTGCCAGCAGCTTAGGGCAGGGGGGGGCCACAGATACGCAGTATTTT.

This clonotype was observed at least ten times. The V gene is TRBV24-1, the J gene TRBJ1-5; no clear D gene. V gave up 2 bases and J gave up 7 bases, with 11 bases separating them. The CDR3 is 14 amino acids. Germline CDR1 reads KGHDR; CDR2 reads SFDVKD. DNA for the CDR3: TGTGCCACCAGTGATTATAGGGAAGACCAGCCCCAGCATTTT. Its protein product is CATSDYREDQPQHF.

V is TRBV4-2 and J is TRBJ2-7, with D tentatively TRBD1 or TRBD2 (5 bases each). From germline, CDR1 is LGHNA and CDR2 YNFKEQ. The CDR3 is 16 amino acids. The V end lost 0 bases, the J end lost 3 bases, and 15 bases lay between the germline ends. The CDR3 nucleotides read TGTGCCAGCAGCCAAGAATCGAGGGGCGAGGACTACGAGCAGTACTTC. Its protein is CASSQESRGEDYEQYF.

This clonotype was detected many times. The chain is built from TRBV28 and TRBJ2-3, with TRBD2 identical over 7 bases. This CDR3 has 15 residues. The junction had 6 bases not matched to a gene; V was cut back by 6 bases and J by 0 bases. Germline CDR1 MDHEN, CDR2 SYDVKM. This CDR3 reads CASSRWRESTDTQYF. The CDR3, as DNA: TGTGCCAGCAGCCGCTGGCGGGAGAGCACAGATACGCAGTATTTT.

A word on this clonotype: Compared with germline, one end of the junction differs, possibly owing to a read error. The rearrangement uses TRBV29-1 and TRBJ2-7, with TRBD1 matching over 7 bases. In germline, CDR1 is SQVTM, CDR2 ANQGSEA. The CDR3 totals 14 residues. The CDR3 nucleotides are TGCAGCGCTGAACCGACAGGGCCGCGGCGGGAGCAGTACTTC. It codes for CSAEPTGPRREQYF.

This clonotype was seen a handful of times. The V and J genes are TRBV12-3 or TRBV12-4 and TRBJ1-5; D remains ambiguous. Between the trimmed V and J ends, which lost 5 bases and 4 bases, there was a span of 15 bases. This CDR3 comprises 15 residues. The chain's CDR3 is CASSNGGLGNQPQHF. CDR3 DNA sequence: TGTGCCAGCAGTAATGGCGGGTTGGGAAATCAGCCCCAGCATTTT.

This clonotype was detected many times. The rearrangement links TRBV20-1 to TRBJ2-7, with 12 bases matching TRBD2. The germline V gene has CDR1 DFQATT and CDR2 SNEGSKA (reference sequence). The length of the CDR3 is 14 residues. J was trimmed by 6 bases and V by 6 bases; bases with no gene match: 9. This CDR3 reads CSADRLAGVGEQYF. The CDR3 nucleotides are TGCAGTGCCGATCGACTAGCGGGAGTGGGCGAGCAGTACTTC.

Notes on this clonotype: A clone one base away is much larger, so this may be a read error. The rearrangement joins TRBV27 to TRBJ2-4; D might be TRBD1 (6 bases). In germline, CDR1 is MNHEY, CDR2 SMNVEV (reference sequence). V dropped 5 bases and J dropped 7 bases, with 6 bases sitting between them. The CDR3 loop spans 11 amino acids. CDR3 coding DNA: TGTGCCAGCAGTACAGGGAACATTCAGTACTTC. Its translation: CASSTGNIQYF.

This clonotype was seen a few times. The CDR3 bases are TGTGCCAGCAGCTTGGAGGTCAGTCAGTATTACGAGCAGTACTTC. Translating gives CASSLEVSQYYEQYF. The chain combines TRBV5-5 with TRBJ2-7; D is ambiguous. This CDR3 is built from 15 residues. Germline V CDR1 and CDR2: SGHKS, YYEKEE (reference sequence). The V and J ends lost 0 bases and 4 bases respectively, with 14 bases between them. The complete variable domain, with remaining parts taken from reference TRBV5-5 and TRBJ2-7, reads DAGVTQSPTHLIKTRGQQVTLRCSPISGHKSVSWYQQVLGQGPQFIFQYYEKEERGRGNFPDRFSARQFPNYSSELNVNALLLGDSALYLCASSLEVSQYYEQYFGPGTRLTVT.

The CDR3 protein is CASSQEVRAPEAFF. The CDR3 bases are TGTGCCAGCAGTCAAGAAGTCAGAGCCCCGGAAGCTTTCTTT. The rearrangement uses TRBV2 and TRBJ1-1; no definite D call. In germline, CDR1 is SNHLY, CDR2 FYNNEI. The CDR3 length is 14 residues. The V gene lost 5 bases and the J gene lost 8 bases, with 18 bases spanning the gap.

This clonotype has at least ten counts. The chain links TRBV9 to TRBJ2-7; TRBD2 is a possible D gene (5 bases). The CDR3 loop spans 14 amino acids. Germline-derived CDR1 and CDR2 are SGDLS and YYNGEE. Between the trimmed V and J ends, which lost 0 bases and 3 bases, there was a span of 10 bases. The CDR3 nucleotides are TGTGCCAGCAGCGTAGGAACAGAGGGCTACGAGCAGTACTTC. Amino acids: CASSVGTEGYEQYF.